What follows describes a single T cell receptor beta chain. Its target is unknown. Time point given: patch test 1, 2 weeks after DPC sensitization. The treatment here: therapeutic diphenylcyclopropenone sensitization with weekly scalp DPC. Unseparated into fractions, whole blood served as the source from which total RNA was extracted. The data are from a study of human T cells and chemical hapten exposure. Study-wide results and caveats: Patch test score was positively correlated with the counts of TCRs that had expanded at PT1. With DPC sensitization, TCRs exceeding 1 in 1000 frequency showed no change.

One entry per CDR3 protein, called by TCRdb with MiXCR from the RACE reads. The sample includes 370,000 or so distinct CDR3 sequences, roughly 4.8% of them seen just once. Germline V CDR1 and CDR2: SQVTM, ANQGSEA. The CDR3 is 16 residues long. The J segment lost 2 bases and the V segment lost 3 bases, leaving 10 bases of the junction unmatched. The chain is built from TRBV29-1 and TRBJ2-1; TRBD1 matches 7 bases. The source was whole blood, collected in connection with sensitization to the hapten diphenylcyclopropenone (DPC). This receptor was obtained from a woman between 50 and 59 years old with alopecia areata. Some clones in this sample may be carry-over from other donors' samples. CDR3 coding DNA: TGCAGCGTTGAGGGGCTCCGGGACAGAGCCTACAATGAGCAGTTCTTC. Protein product: CSVEGLRDRAYNEQFF.